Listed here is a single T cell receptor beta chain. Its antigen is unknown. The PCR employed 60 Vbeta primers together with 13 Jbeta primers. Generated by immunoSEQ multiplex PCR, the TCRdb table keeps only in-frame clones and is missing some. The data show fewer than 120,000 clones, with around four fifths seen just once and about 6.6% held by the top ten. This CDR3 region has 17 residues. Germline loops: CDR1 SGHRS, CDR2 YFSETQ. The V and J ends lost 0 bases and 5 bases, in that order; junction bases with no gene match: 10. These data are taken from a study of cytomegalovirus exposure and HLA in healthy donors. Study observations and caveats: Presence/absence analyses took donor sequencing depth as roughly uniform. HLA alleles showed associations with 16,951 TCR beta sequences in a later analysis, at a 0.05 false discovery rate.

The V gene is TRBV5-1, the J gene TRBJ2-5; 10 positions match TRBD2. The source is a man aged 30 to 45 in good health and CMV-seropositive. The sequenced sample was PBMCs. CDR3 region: CASSLGASGGSEETQYF. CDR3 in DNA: TGCGCCAGCAGCTTGGGAGCTAGCGGGGGCTCCGAGGAGACCCAGTACTTC.